These 11 T cell receptor beta chains were sequenced from one sample in a study of blood T cell repertoires in COVID-19. Assay used: immunoSEQ multiplex PCR; TCRdb lists only in-frame clones, some missing. The table lists a few hundred thousand clones, about 85% of them singletons. Sequencing was carried out using peripheral blood. Receptors were obtained from a human donor with COVID-19, enrolled during active disease. The donor label of this sample is uncertain.

The chain is built from TRBV7-2 and TRBJ2-7; 9 bases fit TRBD1. J gave up 5 bases and V 5 bases, and 10 bases lay outside the gene matches. The CDR3 has 15 residues. Germline values: CDR1 SGHTA, CDR2 FQGNSA. The CDR3 DNA is TGTGCCAGCAGCCAGAGCACCGGGACAGGGCACGAGCAGTACTTC. This codes for CASSQSTGTGHEQYF. The entire variable domain, with the rest obtained from reference TRBV7-2 and TRBJ2-7, is as follows: GAGVSQSPSNKVTEKGKDVELRCDPISGHTALYWYRQSLGQGLEFLIYFQGNSAPDKSGLPSDRFSAERTGGSVSTLTIQRTQQEDSAVYLCASSQSTGTGHEQYFGPGTRLTVT.

This clone was recorded only once. The gene calls are TRBV18 and TRBJ1-1; D uncertain. Trimming left V 5 bases short and J 1 base short, with 17 bases between. CDR1 is KGHSH, CDR2 LQKENI, per germline. The CDR3 has 16 residues. CDR3 sequence: CASSSPGASGNTEAFF. In DNA, the CDR3 is TGTGCCAGCTCATCGCCCGGCGCCTCGGGGAACACTGAAGCTTTCTTT.

The sample holds a few counts of this clone. The chain carries TRBV7-2 and TRBJ2-5, with D perhaps TRBD1 (6 bases). The V and J ends lost 8 bases and 1 base respectively, with 11 bases between them. CDR3 length equals 13 residues. Germline V gives CDR1 SGHTA, CDR2 FQGNSA. Here the CDR3 reads CASGGQLQETQYF. Here the CDR3 DNA reads TGTGCCAGCGGCGGACAGCTCCAAGAGACCCAGTACTTC.

This chain links TRBV6-5 with TRBJ1-6; unclear D gene. Germline lookup yields CDR1 MNHEY and CDR2 SVGAGI. V lost 3 bases and J lost 7, with 4 bases in between. The CDR3 has 12 residues. CDR3: CASSYRNSPLHF. CDR3 nucleotides: TGTGCCAGCAGTTATCGGAATTCACCCCTCCACTTT.

This rearrangement joins TRBV30 to TRBJ1-2, with 8 bases lining up with TRBD1. The CDR3 runs to 14 residues. Germline CDR1 and CDR2: GTSNPN and SVGIG (reference sequence). Trimming took 6 bases from V and 2 from J; bases not matched to a gene: 8. CDR3 DNA: TGTGCCTGCAACCGGGACAGGCGAAACTATGGCTACACCTTC. Translating gives CACNRDRRNYGYTF.

V gene TRBV6-6 combines with J gene TRBJ2-7, with 9 bases lining up with TRBD2. The CDR3 runs to 15 residues. Germline values: CDR1 MNHNY, CDR2 SVGAGI (reference sequence). After removal of 5 bases from V and 0 bases from J, the junction contained 5 bases not matched to a gene. Here the CDR3 DNA reads TGTGCCAGCAGTCTGGCGGGAGGGAGCTCCTACGAGCAGTACTTC. As protein: CASSLAGGSSYEQYF.

This chain links TRBV7-3 with TRBJ1-1; TRBD1 agrees at 8 bases. CDR3 length: 18 amino acids. The ends lost 1 base at V and 0 bases at J; junction bases unmatched: 10. Per the germline V gene, CDR1 is SGHTA and CDR2 is FQGTGA. The CDR3 loop reads CASSLRGGTGLLNTEAFF. The CDR3 bases are TGTGCCAGCAGCTTAAGAGGGGGGACAGGCTTACTGAACACTGAAGCTTTCTTT.

V gene TRBV6-5 combines with J gene TRBJ1-2, with TRBD1 identical over 7 bases. With 5 bases clipped from V and 8 bases from J, the junction kept 8 bases outside the gene matches. Per the germline V gene, CDR1 is MNHEY and CDR2 is SVGAGI. CDR3 length equals 13 residues. The CDR3 loop is CASSRTGAGGYTF. CDR3 nucleotides: TGTGCCAGCAGTCGAACAGGGGCGGGAGGCTACACCTTC.

The chain uses TRBV9 and TRBJ2-5; 7 bases align to TRBD2. Germline CDR1 reads SGDLS; CDR2 reads YYNGEE. V dropped 8 bases and J dropped 5; count of bases not matched to a gene: 9. The CDR3 covers 13 residues. The CDR3 loop is CASSLGGWETQYF. CDR3 bases: TGTGCCAGTAGCCTGGGGGGGTGGGAGACCCAGTACTTC.

The rearrangement joins TRBV6-2 or TRBV6-3 to TRBJ2-2; 8 bases are shared with TRBD2. J was trimmed by 7 bases and V by 4 bases; bases with no gene match: 14. Germline values: CDR1 MNHEY, CDR2 SVGEGT. CDR3 length: 17 residues. The DNA for the CDR3 is TGTGCCAGCAGTTCCGAGGGGACTAGTCGACTCGGCGGGGAGCTGTTTTTT. Translating gives CASSSEGTSRLGGELFF.

This chain links TRBV28 with TRBJ2-6; TRBD1 aligns across 7 bases. Looked up from germline, CDR1 is MDHEN and CDR2 is SYDVKM. CDR3 length: 17 residues. J lost 0 bases, V lost 7 bases, and 9 bases had no gene match. The CDR3 DNA is TGTGCCAGCAATTGGGGACAGCTGAGCTCTGGGGCCAACGTCCTGACTTTC. Amino acid sequence: CASNWGQLSSGANVLTF.